One sample yielded the 13 T cell receptor beta chains listed below, sequenced in a study of blood T cell repertoires in COVID-19. Data came from immunoSEQ multiplex PCR; TCRdb stores just in-frame clones and leaves some out. Among around 270,000 clones, around 87% were seen once, and the ten largest hold under 2.5%. What was sequenced was peripheral blood. Source of these receptors: a woman aged 50 to 65 with acute or convalescent COVID-19.

This sequence joins TRBV3-1 (or the pseudogene TRBV3-2) and TRBJ2-3; 11 nucleotides align to TRBD2. Germline V gene data show CDR1 as LGHDT and CDR2 as YNNKEL (reference sequence). The CDR3 spans 14 residues. The V gene end was trimmed by 5 bases and the J gene end by 12 bases; junction bases not matched to a gene: 10. Here the CDR3 DNA reads TGTGCCAGCAGCGGTTTGGGACTAGCGGTTTCTCAGTATTTT. Translation: CASSGLGLAVSQYF.

The chain employs TRBV3-1 (or the pseudogene TRBV3-2) and TRBJ1-5; the match to TRBD1 covers 11 bases. Germline CDR1 LGHDT, CDR2 YNNKEL (reference sequence). This CDR3 has 18 residues. V lost 4 bases, J lost 7 bases, and 15 bases stayed unmatched. Written as DNA, the CDR3 is TGTGCCAGCAGCCCAAGCTTATTCGGACAGGGGGCTGTACAGCCCCAGCATTTT. It specifies CASSPSLFGQGAVQPQHF.

The V call is TRBV5-4, the J call TRBJ2-1, with D possibly TRBD2 on 6 matching bases. From germline, CDR1 is SGHNT and CDR2 YYREEE (reference sequence). The CDR3 consists of 15 residues. Trimming took 0 bases from V and 0 from J, leaving 7 bases between them. CDR3 in amino acids: CASSLGTNSYNEQFF. Here the CDR3 DNA reads TGTGCCAGCAGCTTGGGGACTAACTCCTACAATGAGCAGTTCTTC.

The chain carries TRBV7-2 and TRBJ2-1; 10 nucleotides line up with TRBD2. The junction had 3 bases not matched to a gene; V was cut back by 2 bases and J by 8 bases. The germline CDR1 and CDR2 sequences are SGHTA and FQGNSA. The CDR3 consists of 14 residues. CDR3 region: CASSLRLAGDEQFF. DNA for the CDR3: TGTGCCAGCAGCTTAAGGCTAGCGGGAGATGAGCAGTTCTTC.

A few counts support this clone. CDR3 nucleotide sequence: TGTGCCAGCAGCTGGGGACAGGACACAGATACGCAGTATTTT. It codes for CASSWGQDTDTQYF. J is TRBJ2-3 and V is TRBV7-3; 8 positions agree with TRBD1. V shed 4 bases, J shed 2 bases, and the junction held 2 bases outside the gene matches. CDR3 length: 14 residues. CDR1 SGHTA and CDR2 FQGTGA come from the germline V gene.

The chain couples TRBV3-1 (or the pseudogene TRBV3-2) to TRBJ1-5, with D possibly matching TRBD1 (5 bases). V lost 1 base and J 6 bases, leaving 13 bases between the germline ends. From germline, CDR1 is LGHDT and CDR2 YNNKEL (reference sequence). The CDR3 totals 15 residues. The CDR3 reads CASSQGVGGIQPQHF. The CDR3 nucleotides are TGTGCCAGCAGCCAAGGGGTCGGGGGAATTCAGCCCCAGCATTTT.

V gene TRBV4-1 combines with J gene TRBJ1-5, with D hard to call. The CDR3 has 15 amino acids. CDR1 is MGHRA and CDR2 is YSYEKL in the germline V gene. Between the trimmed V and J ends, which lost 3 bases and 1 base, there was a span of 10 bases. CDR3 region: CASSQREGSNQPQHF. The CDR3 coding sequence is TGCGCCAGCAGCCAGCGGGAGGGAAGCAATCAGCCCCAGCATTTT.

The rearrangement joins TRBV7-2 to TRBJ1-4; no clear D. CDR1 and CDR2 (germline): SGHTA, FQGNSA. Trimming shortened V by 9 bases and J by 0 bases, and 11 bases separated the two germline ends. The CDR3 length is 14 residues. In DNA form, the CDR3 reads TGTGCCAGTACTGATCGGGCAACTAATGAAAAACTGTTTTTT. Protein: CASTDRATNEKLFF.

The chain is built from TRBV28 and TRBJ1-1; 8 bases map to TRBD1. Trimming at V came to 6 bases and at J to 4 bases, leaving 4 bases not matched to a gene. CDR1 and CDR2 from the germline V gene are MDHEN and SYDVKM. The CDR3 loop spans 13 amino acids. The CDR3 loop reads CASRSTGGTEAFF. Here the CDR3 DNA reads TGTGCCAGCAGATCTACAGGGGGCACTGAAGCTTTCTTT.

The chain has TRBV24-1 and TRBJ2-5, with TRBD1 matching 7 bases. Germline trimming cut 3 bases from V and 5 bases from J; bases unmatched to any gene: 8. The CDR3 sequence is 15 residues long. CDR1 is KGHDR, CDR2 SFDVKD, per germline. CDR3 in amino acids: CATSDGTELAETQYF. CDR3 in DNA: TGTGCCACCAGTGATGGGACAGAATTGGCGGAGACCCAGTACTTC.

The chain is built from TRBV19 and TRBJ1-1, with 12 bases that match TRBD1. Germline CDR1 reads LNHDA; CDR2 reads SQIVND (reference sequence). The CDR3 is made up of 18 amino acids. Trimming removed 2 bases from V and 1 base from J; junction bases left unmatched: 8. CDR3 sequence reads: CASSIIPGTGGKNTEAFF. The DNA of the CDR3 is TGTGCCAGTAGTATAATCCCCGGGACAGGGGGCAAGAACACTGAAGCTTTCTTT. The variable domain in full, with the rest retrieved from reference TRBV19 and TRBJ1-1, is DGGITQSPKYLFRKEGQNVTLSCEQNLNHDAMYWYRQDPGQGLRLIYYSQIVNDFQKGDIAEGYSVSREKKESFPLTVTSAQKNPTAFYLCASSIIPGTGGKNTEAFFGQGTRLTVV.

The V and J genes are TRBV6-2 or TRBV6-3 and TRBJ1-4; TRBD1 agrees at 11 bases. The CDR3 has 16 amino acids. From germline, CDR1 is MNHEY and CDR2 SVGEGT. The ends lost 5 bases at V and 8 bases at J; junction bases unmatched: 10. DNA for the CDR3: TGTGCCAGCAGTACCCCCGGACAGGGGGCGGGCGAAAAACTGTTTTTT. Translating gives CASSTPGQGAGEKLFF.

This chain links TRBV5-1 with TRBJ1-5, with D possibly being TRBD1 (5 bases). V was pared by 0 bases and J by 7 bases, with 17 bases between. Germline V gene lookup returns CDR1 SGHRS and CDR2 YFSETQ. The CDR3 totals 16 residues. The chain's CDR3 is CASSLGGTGGGQPQHF. The CDR3 DNA sequence: TGCGCCAGCAGCTTGGGGGGAACAGGAGGAGGGCAGCCCCAGCATTTT.